The 29 T cell receptor beta chains listed next were all sequenced from one sample in a study of blood T cell repertoires in COVID-19. Sequencing was performed with immunoSEQ multiplex PCR; in TCRdb, only in-frame clones are kept and a portion is missing. The data contain 200,000 or so clones, 80% to 90% of them singletons. Input material: peripheral blood. Receptors originate from a man in his fifties or sixties with acute or convalescent COVID-19.

The J gene is TRBJ2-7, the V gene TRBV18; a weak D match, TRBD1 (6 bases). Trimming left V 6 bases short and J 6 bases short, with 21 bases between. The germline V gene encodes CDR1 KGHSH and CDR2 LQKENI. CDR3 size: 15 residues. CDR3 protein: CASSSAQQKGGEQYF. DNA for the CDR3: TGTGCCAGCTCCTCCGCGCAACAAAAAGGGGGCGAGCAGTACTTC.

The chain couples TRBV5-4 to TRBJ1-3; D gene uncertain. The CDR3 sequence is 12 residues long. The V end lost 3 bases, the J end lost 11 bases, and 12 bases lay between the germline ends. Germline V gene lookup returns CDR1 SGHNT and CDR2 YYREEE (reference sequence). The DNA of the CDR3 is TGTGCCAGCAGCTCTGGCCGGGGTTCCATATATTTT. Protein product: CASSSGRGSIYF.

The chain uses TRBV10-3 and TRBJ2-1, with 10 bases matching TRBD2. The germline CDR1 and CDR2 sequences are ENHRY and SYGVKD. V was clipped by 6 bases and J by 9 bases; unmatched bases: 8. The CDR3 has 14 residues. This CDR3 reads CAISQAGGPGEQFF. The CDR3, as DNA: TGTGCCATCAGCCAAGCGGGAGGGCCCGGTGAGCAGTTCTTC.

CDR3 nucleotides: TGTGCCAGCGGGACAGGGGGCGCAAGGAGTGAAAAACTGTTTTTT. Translated, it gives CASGTGGARSEKLFF. This chain connects TRBV6-5 to TRBJ1-4; TRBD1 matches 12 bases. There are 15 residues in the CDR3. The V segment lost 8 bases and the J segment 7 bases; nucleotides outside the gene matches: 8. CDR1 is MNHEY, CDR2 SVGAGI, per germline.

The chain is built from TRBV11-2 and TRBJ2-2, with TRBD1 matching 8 bases. Germline V CDR1 and CDR2: SGHAT, FQNNGV. The CDR3 is made up of 14 amino acids. V was pared by 3 bases and J by 7 bases, with 4 bases of the junction left unmatched. CDR3 coding DNA: TGTGCCAGCAGCTTGACAGGGGCTATCGGGGAGCTGTTTTTT. Protein product: CASSLTGAIGELFF.

The chain couples TRBV2 to TRBJ2-5; perhaps TRBD1 as D (6 bases). This CDR3 spans 13 amino acids. Trimming removed 7 bases from V and 5 bases from J, with 14 bases in between. In germline, CDR1 is SNHLY, CDR2 FYNNEI. CDR3 region: CASIWQGSETQYF. CDR3 coding DNA: TGTGCCAGCATCTGGCAGGGGTCGGAGACCCAGTACTTC.

The rearrangement links TRBV28 to TRBJ2-1, with TRBD2 as a possible D gene (6 bases). Trimming cost V 4 bases and J 8 bases, with 9 bases left between them. The germline CDR1 and CDR2 sequences are MDHEN and SYDVKM. The length of the CDR3 is 12 residues. Written as DNA, the CDR3 is TGTGCCAGCAGTTCGACTAGTGATGAGCAGTTCTTC. Its protein product is CASSSTSDEQFF.

The chain combines TRBV18 with TRBJ2-5; 8 bases line up with TRBD1. In germline, CDR1 is KGHSH, CDR2 LQKENI. The V gene end was trimmed by 2 bases and the J gene end by 2 bases; junction bases not matched to a gene: 1. The CDR3 is 14 residues long. CDR3 bases: TGTGCCAGCTCACCATGGACAGGGCAAGAGACCCAGTACTTC. Translated: CASSPWTGQETQYF.

This rearrangement joins TRBV2 to TRBJ1-1, with 9 bases that match TRBD1. Per germline, CDR1 SNHLY and CDR2 FYNNEI. This CDR3 region has 13 residues. V lost 7 bases to trimming and J lost 4 bases; unmatched junction nucleotides: 4. In DNA, the CDR3 is TGTGCCAGCAAAGGGGACAGGGCCACTGAAGCTTTCTTT. This gives the protein CASKGDRATEAFF.

This chain connects TRBV13 to TRBJ1-1; no clear D gene. Trimming took 3 bases from V and 4 from J, leaving 12 bases between them. Germline V gene lookup returns CDR1 PRHDT and CDR2 FYEKMQ (reference sequence). The CDR3 length is 14 residues. As DNA, the CDR3 is TGTGCCAGCAGCTTTCCAAGCCGAGGCACTGAAGCTTTCTTT. It yields the protein CASSFPSRGTEAFF.

The chain employs TRBV3-1 (or the pseudogene TRBV3-2) and TRBJ2-6; TRBD1 matches at 8 bases. Germline V gene sequence: CDR1 LGHDT, CDR2 YNNKEL (reference sequence). This CDR3 spans 18 amino acids. The V segment lost 5 bases and the J segment 3 bases; nucleotides outside the gene matches: 12. The CDR3 loop reads CASSYLWTGTLGANVLTF. The CDR3 DNA reads as TGTGCCAGCAGCTACCTCTGGACAGGGACTCTTGGGGCCAACGTCCTGACTTTC.

The V and J genes are TRBV30 and TRBJ2-2; 8 nucleotides agree with TRBD1. Germline lookup yields CDR1 GTSNPN and CDR2 SVGIG (reference sequence). Trimming removed 3 bases from V and 5 bases from J; junction bases left unmatched: 11. This CDR3 is built from 16 residues. The CDR3 here is CAWRWTGTVKTGELFF. CDR3 sequence (DNA): TGTGCCTGGAGGTGGACAGGGACGGTTAAAACCGGGGAGCTGTTTTTT.

This chain links TRBV9 with TRBJ1-1; 7 nucleotides line up with TRBD1. CDR1 and CDR2 from the germline V gene are SGDLS and YYNGEE. The length of the CDR3 is 15 residues. Unmatched junction bases numbered 3, after V lost 0 bases and J lost 1 base. The CDR3: CASSVVAGGNTEAFF. The CDR3 DNA reads TGTGCCAGCAGCGTAGTGGCAGGGGGGAACACTGAAGCTTTCTTT.

This clone was counted only a few times. The chain is built from TRBV3-1 (or the pseudogene TRBV3-2) and TRBJ1-3; 7 nucleotides agree with TRBD1. J lost 4 bases, V lost 4 bases, and 4 bases had no gene match. CDR1 LGHDT and CDR2 YNNKEL come from the germline V gene (reference sequence). This CDR3 spans 14 amino acids. The chain's CDR3 is CASSLGTAGNTIYF. CDR3 nucleotides: TGTGCCAGCAGCCTCGGGACAGCGGGAAACACCATATATTTT.

J is TRBJ2-2 and V is TRBV4-1; 8 nucleotides line up with TRBD1. Germline V lookup: CDR1 MGHRA, CDR2 YSYEKL. The J segment lost 4 bases and the V segment lost 4 bases, leaving 5 bases of the junction unmatched. This CDR3 contains 15 residues. CDR3 amino acids: CASSRRQGLTGELFF. CDR3 in DNA: TGCGCCAGCAGCCGCAGACAGGGGCTCACCGGGGAGCTGTTTTTT.

V gene TRBV10-3 combines with J gene TRBJ1-1, with 8 nucleotides matching TRBD1. In germline, CDR1 is ENHRY, CDR2 SYGVKD. Losses at the gene ends were 2 bases for V and 2 bases for J; bases not matched to a gene: 10. CDR3 length: 17 residues. The CDR3 sequence is CAISERGQGAGNTEAFF. Written as DNA, the CDR3 is TGTGCCATCAGTGAGCGCGGACAGGGCGCTGGAAACACTGAAGCTTTCTTT.

The chain joins TRBV7-2 to TRBJ1-1; D is possibly TRBD1 (5 bases). From germline, CDR1 is SGHTA and CDR2 FQGNSA. V lost 5 bases, J lost 6 bases, and 19 bases lay in between. There are 15 residues in the CDR3. CDR3 loop: CASSQGAYRGAEAFF. CDR3 bases: TGTGCCAGCAGCCAGGGAGCGTACCGGGGGGCTGAAGCTTTCTTT.

This clone was counted a single time. This sequence joins TRBV19 and TRBJ2-2, with a possible D match to TRBD2 (6 bases). Germline V gene lookup returns CDR1 LNHDA and CDR2 SQIVND (reference sequence). With 6 bases removed from V and 6 bases from J, the gap between germline ends came to 14 bases. The CDR3 consists of 14 residues. The CDR3 region is CASSRRELSGELFF. DNA of the CDR3: TGTGCCAGTAGCCGACGGGAGTTGTCCGGGGAGCTGTTTTTT.

The chain joins TRBV7-2 to TRBJ2-7, with 10 bases that match TRBD2. CDR1 is SGHTA and CDR2 is FQGNSA in the germline V gene. This CDR3 spans 17 amino acids. V lost 1 base and J lost 5; bases outside the gene matches: 11. The CDR3 nucleotides read TGTGCCAGCAGCTTAGTTCTAGCGGGAGTGGGCCCTAACGAGCAGTACTTC. Protein product: CASSLVLAGVGPNEQYF.

This chain's CDR3 is CASSDSNRDKYNEQFF. The CDR3 nucleotides read TGTGCCAGCAGTGACTCGAACAGGGACAAATACAATGAGCAGTTCTTC. This sequence joins TRBV6-4 and TRBJ2-1, with a weak D call TRBD1 (6 bases). Between the trimmed V and J ends, which lost 0 bases and 4 bases, there was a span of 13 bases. CDR3 length equals 16 residues. Germline V gene sequence: CDR1 MRHNA, CDR2 SNTAGT.

V usage is TRBV7-2 and J usage is TRBJ2-5; 13 nucleotides align to TRBD2. After removal of 6 bases from V and 14 bases from J, the junction contained 6 bases not matched to a gene. Looked up from germline, CDR1 is SGHTA and CDR2 is FQGNSA. The CDR3 length is 12 residues. The CDR3 DNA follows: TGTGCCAGCAGACGGACTAGCGGGAGCCTATACTTC. Protein sequence: CASRRTSGSLYF.

V and J are TRBV28 and TRBJ2-7; 9 nucleotides align to TRBD1. V lost 4 bases and J lost 2; bases outside the gene matches: 15. CDR3 length: 18 amino acids. Germline V gene lookup returns CDR1 MDHEN and CDR2 SYDVKM. CDR3 region: CASSSSLFFGTGPYEQYF. CDR3 DNA: TGTGCCAGCAGTTCGTCTTTATTTTTCGGGACAGGGCCCTACGAGCAGTACTTC.

V gene TRBV28 combines with J gene TRBJ1-5, with 7 nucleotides matching TRBD1. The CDR3 loop spans 15 amino acids. Per germline, CDR1 MDHEN and CDR2 SYDVKM. Losses at the gene ends were 4 bases for V and 11 bases for J; bases not matched to a gene: 14. The CDR3 is CASSSPRGANSAQHF. The DNA of the CDR3 is TGTGCCAGCAGTTCCCCCAGGGGGGCCAATTCGGCCCAGCATTTT.

The gene calls are TRBV5-4 and TRBJ2-1; tentative D call: TRBD1 (7 bases). Germline V CDR1 and CDR2: SGHNT, YYREEE (reference sequence). V was shortened by 4 bases and J by 3 bases, with 23 bases between the two germline ends. The CDR3 sequence is 18 residues long. The CDR3 DNA is TGTGCCAGCAGCCCACGCCGCATCCAGGGGGGTAACTACAATGAGCAGTTCTTC. Translated, it gives CASSPRRIQGGNYNEQFF.

The chain links TRBV28 to TRBJ2-1; 7 bases line up with TRBD2. After removal of 11 bases from V and 6 bases from J, the junction contained 4 bases not matched to a gene. CDR1 is MDHEN and CDR2 is SYDVKM in the germline V gene. The CDR3 runs 11 residues. CDR3 coding DNA: TGTGCCCTGGGCGGGGGCAATGAGCAGTTCTTC. Translation: CALGGGNEQFF.

The V and J genes are TRBV12-5 and TRBJ2-1; D perhaps matches TRBD2 (6 bases). The ends were cut back, 10 bases at V and 3 bases at J, with 13 bases in the middle. Germline CDR1 LGHNT, CDR2 FRNRAP. The CDR3 extends over 13 amino acids. The CDR3 reads CATSEGFYNEQFF. CDR3 bases: TGTGCTACATCGGAGGGTTTCTACAATGAGCAGTTCTTC.

The genes are TRBV7-2 and TRBJ1-5; D not certain. The germline V and J ends were trimmed by 3 bases and 3 bases, with 9 bases remaining between them. The CDR3 loop spans 14 amino acids. Looked up from germline, CDR1 is SGHTA and CDR2 is FQGNSA. The chain's CDR3 is CASSFRGTNQPQHF. The CDR3 region has the DNA TGTGCCAGCAGCTTCCGGGGAACCAATCAGCCCCAGCATTTT.

The rearrangement joins TRBV3-1 (or the pseudogene TRBV3-2) to TRBJ2-7, with 7 nucleotides matching TRBD2. The CDR3 sequence is 12 residues long. Germline CDR1 LGHDT, CDR2 YNNKEL (reference sequence). The ends lost 8 bases at V and 5 bases at J; junction bases unmatched: 6. CDR3 amino acids: CASGGGSHEQYF. CDR3 bases: TGTGCCAGCGGGGGGGGGAGCCACGAGCAGTACTTC.

The chain carries TRBV10-1 and TRBJ2-4; 7 bases match TRBD1. Germline trimming cut 3 bases from V and 0 bases from J; bases unmatched to any gene: 8. The germline gives CDR1 WNHNN, CDR2 SYGVQD (reference sequence). The CDR3 covers 17 residues. CDR3 sequence: CASSEPLTGRAKNIQYF. For the CDR3, the DNA is TGCGCCAGCAGTGAACCTCTGACAGGGAGAGCCAAAAACATTCAGTACTTC.